These T cell receptor beta chains were read from a single sample in a study of cytomegalovirus exposure and HLA in healthy donors. Generated by immunoSEQ multiplex PCR, the TCRdb table keeps only in-frame clones and is missing some. The profile shows about 160,000 clones, 65% to 80% of them singletons. Sequenced sample: PBMCs. All receptors derive from a woman between 35 and 50 years old in good health and CMV-seropositive. Both conserved end residues are trimmed from each CDR3. The order of the fields is V gene, J gene, CDR3 protein.

V gene: TRBV30; J gene: TRBJ2-5; CDR3 protein: AWSRLGVRETQY
V gene: TRBV19; J gene: TRBJ2-2; CDR3 protein: ASSITGESGELF
V gene: TRBV5-4; J gene: TRBJ2-7; CDR3 protein: ASSFDRGYEQY
V gene: TRBV9; J gene: TRBJ1-1; CDR3 protein: ASSGLVNTEAF
V gene: TRBV15; J gene: TRBJ1-1; CDR3 protein: ATSTRDGSKAF
V gene: TRBV5-1; J gene: TRBJ1-1; CDR3 protein: ASSLGPGNTEAF
V gene: TRBV7-9; J gene: TRBJ1-4; CDR3 protein: SSSLYGQGDEKLF
V gene: TRBV6-1; J gene: TRBJ1-1; CDR3 protein: ASSEARVTKAF
V gene: TRBV7-3; J gene: TRBJ1-6; CDR3 protein: ASSQGARNSPLH
V gene: TRBV7-9; J gene: TRBJ2-3; CDR3 protein: ASSSGQHTDTQY
V gene: TRBV25-1; J gene: TRBJ1-1; CDR3 protein: ASARTGVPEAF
V gene: TRBV27; J gene: TRBJ1-5; CDR3 protein: ASSSLGTQAIPSQH
V gene: TRBV5-1; J gene: TRBJ2-4; CDR3 protein: ASSGGGLRQY
V gene: TRBV6-1; J gene: TRBJ2-7; CDR3 protein: ASSPRWTGEGEQY
V gene: TRBV14; J gene: TRBJ1-1; CDR3 protein: ASNAAGSRRTEAF
V gene: TRBV28; J gene: TRBJ1-1; CDR3 protein: ASTPPALRGTEAF
V gene: TRBV29-1; J gene: TRBJ1-2; CDR3 protein: SGGESYGYT
V gene: TRBV28; J gene: TRBJ2-2; CDR3 protein: ASSRTGSTGELF
V gene: TRBV6-5; J gene: TRBJ1-6; CDR3 protein: ASSTVGASPLH